These 20 T cell receptor beta chains came from one sample sequenced in a study of cytomegalovirus exposure and HLA in healthy donors. The data were produced by immunoSEQ multiplex PCR, yet TCRdb's version contains in-frame clones alone and is incomplete. The sample includes a few hundred thousand clones, 86% of them seen just once. Material for sequencing was PBMCs. These receptors originate from a woman younger than 30 in good health and CMV-seronegative.

The V and J genes are TRBV29-1 and TRBJ2-5; 8 bases agree with TRBD1. Trimming took 3 bases from V and 5 from J; bases not matched to a gene: 8. The V gene's germline CDR1 is SQVTM and CDR2 ANQGSEA. This CDR3 has 14 residues. The CDR3 DNA sequence: TGCAGCGTTGATCCCAGCTACAGGGGGGAGACCCAGTACTTC. Translation gives CSVDPSYRGETQYF. The full variable domain, completed using reference TRBV29-1 and TRBJ2-5, is SAVISQKPSRDICQRGTSLTIQCQVDSQVTMMFWYRQQPGQSLTLIATANQGSEATYESGFVIDKFPISRPNLTFSTLTVSNMSPEDSSIYLCSVDPSYRGETQYFGPGTRLLVL.

DNA for the CDR3: TGTGCCAGCAGTCAAAACTTGGGAAACACCATATATTTT. Protein sequence: CASSQNLGNTIYF. V gene TRBV13 combines with J gene TRBJ1-3; D unresolved. CDR3 length: 13 amino acids. The germline V gene has CDR1 PRHDT and CDR2 FYEKMQ (reference sequence). Trimming took off 6 bases at V and 4 bases at J, with 10 bases between the two ends.

The genes are TRBV6-5 and TRBJ1-4; possibly TRBD1 for D (6 bases). Germline V gene lookup returns CDR1 MNHEY and CDR2 SVGAGI. The V end lost 3 bases, the J end lost 8 bases, and 16 bases lay between the germline ends. This CDR3 is 15 amino acids long. DNA of the CDR3: TGTGCCAGCAGTTATTCACAGGGTTTAGGGGAAAAACTGTTTTTT. It specifies CASSYSQGLGEKLFF.

This rearrangement joins TRBV21-1 to TRBJ2-7; TRBD1 is taken as the D call from the table, unchecked against the DNA. TRBV21-1 is a known pseudogene. The CDR3 is made up of 16 amino acids. The CDR3 sequence is CASSKVGRQSSREQYF. CDR3 sequence (DNA): TGTGCCAGCAGCAAAGTAGGACGACAGAGCAGTCGCGAGCAGTACTTC.

This chain connects TRBV29-1 to TRBJ2-2, with D maybe TRBD2 (6 bases). The CDR3 has 14 residues. Trimming cost V 5 bases and J 0 bases, with 10 bases left between them. The V gene's germline CDR1 is SQVTM and CDR2 ANQGSEA. This chain's CDR3 is CSVRRDPNTGELFF. CDR3 coding DNA: TGCAGCGTTCGGAGGGACCCGAACACCGGGGAGCTGTTTTTT.

V is TRBV2 and J is TRBJ2-2; D gene unclear. The CDR3 totals 15 residues. Trimming took 5 bases from V and 4 from J, leaving 14 bases between them. CDR1 is SNHLY, CDR2 FYNNEI, per germline. Here the CDR3 DNA reads TGTGCCAGCAGTTTAGTTACTTCGGGCACCGGGGAGCTGTTTTTT. This translates into CASSLVTSGTGELFF.

This clone is a singleton in its sample. The V call is TRBV4-1, the J call TRBJ2-7; 7 positions match TRBD2. The CDR3 consists of 15 residues. Germline-derived CDR1 and CDR2 are MGHRA and YSYEKL. The V gene end was trimmed by 4 bases and the J gene end by 3 bases; junction bases not matched to a gene: 9. CDR3: CASSRQLAAIYEQYF. CDR3 nucleotide sequence: TGCGCCAGCAGCCGTCAGCTAGCGGCGATCTACGAGCAGTACTTC.

This CDR3 reads CASSQEGRLGTDTQYF. In DNA, the CDR3 is TGCGCCAGCAGCCAAGAGGGCAGGCTGGGCACAGATACGCAGTATTTT. V gene TRBV4-3 combines with J gene TRBJ2-3, with unresolved D. The germline V gene encodes CDR1 LGHNA and CDR2 YSLEER. The CDR3 spans 16 residues. Trimming removed 0 bases at V and 1 base at J, with 11 bases between.

In the case of this clone: At one end, the junction sequence differs from germline, possibly due to a read error. The gene calls are TRBV19 and TRBJ2-1, with a possible D match to TRBD1 (7 bases). The CDR3 runs 15 residues. CDR1 is LNHDA, CDR2 SQIVND, per germline (reference sequence). The CDR3 region is CASTIETGRNNEQFF. The CDR3 DNA is TGTGCCAGTACTATAGAGACAGGGAGGAACAATGAGCAGTTCTTC.

The V and J genes are TRBV29-1 and TRBJ2-1, with D possibly matching TRBD2 (5 bases). CDR3 length: 13 amino acids. Germline V gene lookup returns CDR1 SQVTM and CDR2 ANQGSEA. The ends were cut back, 1 base at V and 6 bases at J, with 10 bases in the middle. CDR3 loop: CSVEVDYPNEQFF. The CDR3, as DNA: TGCAGCGTTGAAGTCGACTACCCCAATGAGCAGTTCTTC.

This clone was found once. The chain carries TRBV7-5 and TRBJ1-1; the table's D gene call, TRBD1, was not cross checked with the DNA. TRBV7-5 is labeled a pseudogene. The CDR3 spans 16 residues. CDR3 sequence (DNA): TGTGTCAGAAGCTCGCAGGATACGCCGTTGAACACTGAAGCTTTCTTT. It translates to CVRSSQDTPLNTEAFF.

This clone was seen at least ten times. Other DNA sequences in the sample encode the same CDR3. For the CDR3, the DNA is TGCAGCGTAGGACTAGCGGGACCCTACGAGCAGTACTTC. Residues: CSVGLAGPYEQYF. The V call is TRBV29-1, the J call TRBJ2-7, with 12 bases aligning to TRBD2. Germline V gene data show CDR1 as SQVTM and CDR2 as ANQGSEA. This CDR3 spans 13 amino acids. The J segment lost 2 bases and the V segment lost 6 bases, leaving 2 bases of the junction unmatched.

The genes are TRBV6-5 and TRBJ2-5; 7 nucleotides line up with TRBD1. J gave up 4 bases and V 4 bases, and 12 bases lay outside the gene matches. Germline V gives CDR1 MNHEY, CDR2 SVGAGI. CDR3 length: 16 residues. CDR3 sequence (DNA): TGTGCCAGCAGTTTAAGGACAGGAACTGGACGAGAGACCCAGTACTTC. This encodes CASSLRTGTGRETQYF.

This chain joins TRBV29-1 and TRBJ2-1; 7 bases line up with TRBD2. The CDR3 runs 12 residues. Per the germline V gene, CDR1 is SQVTM and CDR2 is ANQGSEA. Germline trimming cut 7 bases from V and 8 bases from J; bases unmatched to any gene: 8. The CDR3 nucleotides read TGCAGCGCGGGGAGGGAGGGAGATGAGCAGTTCTTC. It specifies CSAGREGDEQFF.

The J gene is TRBJ1-1, the V gene TRBV6-5; 7 bases align to TRBD1. The CDR3 spans 15 residues. Losses at the gene ends were 6 bases for V and 0 bases for J; bases not matched to a gene: 7. Germline loops: CDR1 MNHEY, CDR2 SVGAGI. CDR3 in amino acids: CASSPTGTVNTEAFF. The CDR3 coding sequence is TGTGCCAGCAGCCCTACCGGGACAGTGAACACTGAAGCTTTCTTT.

The chain joins TRBV19 to TRBJ2-1; 7 bases map to TRBD1. Germline V lookup: CDR1 LNHDA, CDR2 SQIVND (reference sequence). Trimming cost V 2 bases and J 2 bases; bases outside gene matches: 9. The CDR3 extends over 17 amino acids. The CDR3 DNA follows: TGTGCCAGTAGTATAAATTCCGGGACAGTTGCCTACAATGAGCAGTTCTTC. It translates to CASSINSGTVAYNEQFF.

The CDR3 DNA reads as TGTGCCAGCAGCTTCCGTAACAGGGAGGGAGGTTATGGCTACACCTTC. Protein product: CASSFRNREGGYGYTF. The chain recombines TRBV7-2 with TRBJ1-2; tentative D call: TRBD1 (6 bases). The V gene lost 3 bases and the J gene lost 5 bases, with 19 bases spanning the gap. Per the germline V gene, CDR1 is SGHTA and CDR2 is FQGNSA. This CDR3 has 16 residues.

This rearrangement joins TRBV6-5 to TRBJ2-1; 10 bases are a match to TRBD2. The V and J ends lost 4 bases and 5 bases, in that order; junction bases with no gene match: 8. Looked up from germline, CDR1 is MNHEY and CDR2 is SVGAGI. This CDR3 is 16 amino acids long. CDR3 residues: CASSSGGLAADNEQFF. CDR3 sequence (DNA): TGTGCCAGCAGTTCTGGAGGACTAGCGGCCGACAATGAGCAGTTCTTC.

This chain connects TRBV7-6 to TRBJ2-3; TRBD2 aligns across 16 bases. V lost 5 bases and J lost 4; bases outside the gene matches: 3. The CDR3 runs to 16 residues. CDR1 and CDR2 (germline): SGHVS, FNYEAQ. The CDR3: CASSPGTSGRADTQYF. CDR3 bases: TGTGCCAGCAGCCCCGGGACTAGCGGGAGGGCAGATACGCAGTATTTT.

This clone was seen a single time. This rearrangement joins TRBV7-6 to TRBJ2-1; TRBD2 agrees at 8 bases. Germline-derived CDR1 and CDR2 are SGHVS and FNYEAQ. This CDR3 comprises 19 residues. V shed 1 base, J shed 1 base, and the junction held 12 bases outside the gene matches. The CDR3 here is CASSLVWQRERVSYNEQFF. The CDR3 nucleotides are TGTGCCAGCAGCTTAGTATGGCAGCGGGAGAGGGTTTCCTACAATGAGCAGTTCTTC.